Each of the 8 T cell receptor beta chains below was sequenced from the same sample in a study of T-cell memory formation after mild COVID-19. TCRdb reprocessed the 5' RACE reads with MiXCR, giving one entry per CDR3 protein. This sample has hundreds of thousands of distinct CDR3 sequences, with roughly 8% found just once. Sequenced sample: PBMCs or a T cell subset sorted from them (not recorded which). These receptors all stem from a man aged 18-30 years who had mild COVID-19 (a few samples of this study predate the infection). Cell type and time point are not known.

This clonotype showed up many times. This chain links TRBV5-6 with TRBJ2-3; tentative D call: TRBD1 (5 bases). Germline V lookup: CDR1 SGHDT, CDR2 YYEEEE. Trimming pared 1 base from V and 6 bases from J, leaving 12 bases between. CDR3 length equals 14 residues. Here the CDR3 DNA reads TGTGCCAGCAGCTTGAGGGGCGGAGCGGATACGCAGTATTTT. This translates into CASSLRGGADTQYF.

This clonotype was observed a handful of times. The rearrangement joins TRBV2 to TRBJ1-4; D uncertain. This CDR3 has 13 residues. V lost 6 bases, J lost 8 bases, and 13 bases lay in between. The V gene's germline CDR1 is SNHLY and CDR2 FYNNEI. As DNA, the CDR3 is TGTGCCAGCAGCCGGGAGGGCGGGGAAAAACTGTTTTTT. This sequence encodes CASSREGGEKLFF.

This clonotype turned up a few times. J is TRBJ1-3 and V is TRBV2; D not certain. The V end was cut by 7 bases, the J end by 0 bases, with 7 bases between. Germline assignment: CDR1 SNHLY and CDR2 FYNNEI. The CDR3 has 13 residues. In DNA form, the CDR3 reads TGTGCCAGCACCAGTTACTCTGGAAACACCATATATTTT. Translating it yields CASTSYSGNTIYF.

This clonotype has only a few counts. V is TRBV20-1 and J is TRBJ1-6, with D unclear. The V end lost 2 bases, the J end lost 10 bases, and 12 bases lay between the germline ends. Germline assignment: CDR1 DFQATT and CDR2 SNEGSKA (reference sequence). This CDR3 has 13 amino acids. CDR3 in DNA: TGCAGTGCTAGAAGTCAGTGGGAGTCACCCCTCCACTTT. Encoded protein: CSARSQWESPLHF.

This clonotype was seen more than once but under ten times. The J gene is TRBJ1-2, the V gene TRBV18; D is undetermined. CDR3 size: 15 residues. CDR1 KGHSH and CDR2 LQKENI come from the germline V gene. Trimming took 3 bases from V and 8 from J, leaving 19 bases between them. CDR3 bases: TGTGCCAGCTCACCCCCGGCACTCCCTTTTGGGGGCTACACCTTC. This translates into CASSPPALPFGGYTF.

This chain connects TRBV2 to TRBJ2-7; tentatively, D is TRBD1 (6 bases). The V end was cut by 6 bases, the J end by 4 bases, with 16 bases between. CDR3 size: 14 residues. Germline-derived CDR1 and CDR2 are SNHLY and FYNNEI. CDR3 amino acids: CASRRYREKYEQYV. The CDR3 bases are TGTGCCAGCAGGCGATACAGGGAAAAGTACGAGCAGTACGTC.

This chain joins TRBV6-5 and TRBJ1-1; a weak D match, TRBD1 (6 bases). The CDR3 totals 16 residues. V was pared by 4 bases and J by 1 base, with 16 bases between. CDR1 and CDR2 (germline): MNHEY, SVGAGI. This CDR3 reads CASSSGGGAGNTEAFF. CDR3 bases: TGTGCCAGCAGTTCCGGAGGGGGGGCCGGGAACACTGAAGCTTTCTTT.

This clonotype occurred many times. CDR3 sequence: CASTLNPGTGESGELFF. Here the CDR3 DNA reads TGCGCCAGCACCCTCAACCCCGGGACAGGGGAGTCGGGGGAGCTGTTTTTT. The chain employs TRBV5-1 and TRBJ2-2, with 10 bases matching TRBD1. Germline V gene data show CDR1 as SGHRS and CDR2 as YFSETQ. The ends lost 6 bases at V and 8 bases at J; junction bases unmatched: 16. CDR3 length equals 17 residues. Looking up the rest from reference TRBV5-1 and TRBJ2-2 gives the full variable domain: KAGVTQTPRYLIKTRGQQVTLSCSPISGHRSVSWYQQTPGQGLQFLFEYFSETQRNKGNFPGRFSGRQFSNSRSEMNVSTLELGDSALYLCASTLNPGTGESGELFFGEGSRLTVL.